This entry is about one T cell receptor (beta chain). Authors' methods: Nucleated cell counts were estimated from reference gene primer amplification. TCRdb's table, derived via immunoSEQ multiplex PCR, lists solely in-frame clones and lacks some. The V and J calls and the clone size are those of that table, but D and trimming were determined from the DNA. The data contain fewer than 65,000 clones, just under 80% of them seen just once; the ten biggest clones take up about 25%. The data are from a study of blood T cell repertoires in COVID-19. At the level of the study: There were acute and convalescent COVID-19 samples, and they came from the United States, Italy and Spain. From T cells, B-cell-depleted T cells, or PBMCs came the material, which was cDNA or gDNA.

The CDR3 spans 14 residues. V lost 3 bases and J 5 bases, leaving 12 bases between the germline ends. The germline V gene encodes CDR1 SGHNT and CDR2 YYREEE (reference sequence). The sequencing sample was made of peripheral blood. The origin of this receptor is a human donor in a cohort sampled during active COVID-19. The chain joins TRBV5-4 to TRBJ2-1, with D tentatively TRBD2 (6 bases). As DNA, the CDR3 is TGTGCCAGCAGCTCACCGGGACTTAACAATGAGCAGTTCTTC. This codes for CASSSPGLNNEQFF. Using reference TRBV5-4 and TRBJ2-1 for the parts outside the CDR3, the full variable domain is ETGVTQSPTHLIKTRGQQVTLRCSSQSGHNTVSWYQQALGQGPQFIFQYYREEENGRGNFPPRFSGLQFPNYSSELNVNALELDDSALYLCASSSPGLNNEQFFGPGTRLTVL.